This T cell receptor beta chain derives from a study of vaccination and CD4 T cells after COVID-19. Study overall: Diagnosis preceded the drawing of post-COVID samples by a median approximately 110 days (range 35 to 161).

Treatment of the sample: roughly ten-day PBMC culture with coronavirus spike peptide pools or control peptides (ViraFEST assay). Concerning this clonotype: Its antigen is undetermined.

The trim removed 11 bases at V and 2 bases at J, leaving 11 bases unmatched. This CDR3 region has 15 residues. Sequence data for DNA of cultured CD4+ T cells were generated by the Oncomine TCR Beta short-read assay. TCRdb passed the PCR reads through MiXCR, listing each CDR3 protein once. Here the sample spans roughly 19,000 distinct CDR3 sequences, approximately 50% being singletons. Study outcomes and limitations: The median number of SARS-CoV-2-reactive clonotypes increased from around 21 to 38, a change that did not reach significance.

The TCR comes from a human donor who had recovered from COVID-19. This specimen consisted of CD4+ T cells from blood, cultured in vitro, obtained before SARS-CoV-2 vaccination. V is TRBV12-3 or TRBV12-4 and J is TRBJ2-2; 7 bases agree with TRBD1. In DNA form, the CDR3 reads TGTGCCTCCCGATCCGGGACAGCAAACACCGGGGAGCTGTTTTTT. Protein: CASRSGTANTGELFF.